What follows describes a single T cell receptor beta chain. Its antigen is unknown. The data originate from a study of cytomegalovirus exposure and HLA in healthy donors. Study-wide results and limits: Association with HLA alleles at 0.05 false discovery rate was found for 16,951 TCR beta sequences in a later analysis.

CDR1 is SGHDN and CDR2 is FVKESK in the germline V gene. The junction had 16 bases not matched to a gene; V was cut back by 3 bases and J by 6 bases. There are 17 residues in the CDR3. The study ran its PCR with 60 Vbeta and 13 Jbeta primers. Here immunoSEQ multiplex PCR was the method, and the copy in TCRdb shows in-frame clones only, minus some. The table has more than 100,000 clones, over 60% seen once; the top ten hold about 1.5%. The chain is built from TRBV14 and TRBJ1-2; 7 positions match TRBD1. The sequence derives from a man younger than 35 in good health and CMV-seronegative. The specimen sequenced was PBMCs. Here the CDR3 reads CASSHLRTGALTDGYTF. The CDR3, as DNA: TGTGCCAGCAGCCATTTAAGGACAGGTGCTTTAACGGATGGCTACACCTTC.